What follows are 21 T cell receptor beta chains derived from one specimen sequenced in a study of T-cell reconstitution after alpha-beta-depleted transplantation in children. The TCRbeta library was prepared with unique molecular identifiers. Via MiXCR, TCRdb re-called the PCR reads, giving one row per CDR3 protein. The sample has hundreds of thousands of distinct CDR3 sequences, roughly 17% seen once. The sample in question was PBMCs, mostly from graft donor cells, obtained 360 days after TCRalphabeta/CD19-depleted stem cell transplant. The receptor source for this set is a male patient under 10 years old who had a stem cell transplant for acute lymphoblastic leukemia, so the T cells may come from the graft donor.

The rearrangement links TRBV4-3 to TRBJ2-5, with a tentative D call TRBD1 (6 bases). Germline V gives CDR1 LGHNA, CDR2 YSLEER. The CDR3 is 15 amino acids. The germline V and J ends were trimmed by 2 bases and 1 base, with 11 bases remaining between them. CDR3 DNA: TGCGCCAGCAGCCAAAACAGGGTATCCCAAGAGACCCAGTACTTC. Its protein product is CASSQNRVSQETQYF.

The genes are TRBV28 and TRBJ2-1, with D perhaps TRBD1 or TRBD2 (5 bases each). Trimming took off 7 bases at V and 4 bases at J, with 11 bases between the two ends. The germline gives CDR1 MDHEN, CDR2 SYDVKM. The CDR3 extends over 13 amino acids. The CDR3 is CASIRDGYNEQFF. Written as DNA, the CDR3 is TGTGCCAGCATCCGGGACGGATACAATGAGCAGTTCTTC. Complete variable domain (other parts from reference TRBV28 and TRBJ2-1): DVKVTQSSRYLVKRTGEKVFLECVQDMDHENMFWYRQDPGLGLRLIYFSYDVKMKEKGDIPEGYSVSREKKERFSLILESASTNQTSMYLCASIRDGYNEQFFGPGTRLTVL.

This clonotype turned up a few times. The genes are TRBV28 and TRBJ2-3; 14 bases align to TRBD2. The germline V gene encodes CDR1 MDHEN and CDR2 SYDVKM. CDR3 length: 16 amino acids. V shed 3 bases and J 6 bases; nucleotides not matched to a gene: 5. The CDR3 is CASSLPRTSGRDTQYF. The CDR3 DNA is TGTGCCAGCAGTTTGCCCCGGACTAGCGGGAGGGATACGCAGTATTTT.

This clonotype came up a few times. The gene calls are TRBV20-1 and TRBJ2-2; 9 bases line up with TRBD2. Trimming at V came to 2 bases and at J to 3 bases, leaving 7 bases not matched to a gene. The CDR3 runs 16 residues. Per germline, CDR1 DFQATT and CDR2 SNEGSKA (reference sequence). As DNA, the CDR3 is TGCAGTGCTAGAATCTCGGGACTAGCTGACACCGGGGAGCTGTTTTTT. It codes for CSARISGLADTGELFF.

This clonotype was recorded at least ten times. The rearrangement uses TRBV18 and TRBJ2-3; D gene ambiguous. Germline loops: CDR1 KGHSH, CDR2 LQKENI. This CDR3 has 16 amino acids. The V and J ends lost 3 bases and 2 bases respectively, with 15 bases between them. The CDR3 nucleotides are TGTGCCAGCTCACCCAAGCGAAACACAATCACAGATACGCAGTATTTT. It is translated as CASSPKRNTITDTQYF.

In its sample, this clonotype was seen a few times. This chain connects TRBV28 to TRBJ2-1, with 14 bases matching TRBD2. This CDR3 region has 15 residues. V was clipped by 7 bases and J by 6 bases; unmatched bases: 5. The germline gives CDR1 MDHEN, CDR2 SYDVKM. CDR3 region: CASNSGLAGANEQFF. DNA for the CDR3: TGTGCCAGCAACTCGGGACTAGCGGGAGCCAATGAGCAGTTCTTC.

This clonotype was seen a few times. The chain is built from TRBV28 and TRBJ2-1, with a tentative D call TRBD2 (5 bases). The CDR3 sequence is 16 residues long. Germline V gives CDR1 MDHEN, CDR2 SYDVKM. Trimming took off 4 bases at V and 3 bases at J, with 16 bases between the two ends. The DNA for the CDR3 is TGTGCCAGCAGTTCGGCGGGCTTCCTGAGCTACAATGAGCAGTTCTTC. It translates to CASSSAGFLSYNEQFF.

The chain links TRBV29-1 to TRBJ2-7, with 8 bases identical to TRBD2. Germline V CDR1 and CDR2: SQVTM, ANQGSEA. V lost 7 bases, J lost 3 bases, and 8 bases stayed unmatched. This CDR3 is 13 amino acids long. The CDR3 sequence is CSAVAGRSYEQYF. The CDR3 DNA reads TGCAGCGCCGTAGCGGGACGGAGCTACGAGCAGTACTTC.

This clonotype was recorded at least ten times. V and J are TRBV2 and TRBJ2-7; TRBD2 matches at 7 bases. Germline trimming cut 11 bases from V and 3 bases from J; bases unmatched to any gene: 10. Looked up from germline, CDR1 is SNHLY and CDR2 is FYNNEI. This CDR3 has 13 residues. In nucleotides, the CDR3 is TGTGCCGGAGGTTTCTCGGGAGGCTACGAGCAGTACTTC. Its translation is CAGGFSGGYEQYF.

This rearrangement joins TRBV4-3 to TRBJ2-3, with 16 bases lining up with TRBD2. V trimming: 5 bases; J trimming: 2 bases; junction bases outside the gene matches: 7. The length of the CDR3 is 18 residues. Germline V CDR1 and CDR2: LGHNA, YSLEER. The CDR3 protein is CASSVKGLAGGDTDTQYF. The CDR3 DNA reads as TGCGCCAGCAGCGTGAAGGGACTAGCGGGAGGGGACACAGATACGCAGTATTTT.

The chain employs TRBV28 and TRBJ2-1; 12 bases line up with TRBD2. The CDR3 runs 14 residues. The germline gives CDR1 MDHEN, CDR2 SYDVKM. Trimming took 6 bases from V and 7 from J; bases not matched to a gene: 4. The CDR3 DNA reads as TGTGCCAGCAGACTAGCGGGAGGAGGGAATGAGCAGTTCTTC. It specifies CASRLAGGGNEQFF.

The chain has TRBV4-2 and TRBJ1-6; D is perhaps TRBD1 (6 bases). The CDR3 length is 16 residues. Deletions cut 1 base from V and 13 bases from J, with 20 bases between. The V gene's germline CDR1 is LGHNA and CDR2 YNFKEQ. CDR3 in DNA: TGTGCCAGCAGCCAAGGAACGGTGAGGACAGTGAACCCCCTCCACTTT. Encoded protein: CASSQGTVRTVNPLHF.

This clonotype turned up a few times. The chain has TRBV20-1 and TRBJ2-1, with 7 positions matching TRBD1. CDR1 DFQATT and CDR2 SNEGSKA come from the germline V gene (reference sequence). The J segment lost 9 bases and the V segment lost 3 bases, leaving 8 bases of the junction unmatched. This CDR3 comprises 13 residues. The CDR3 DNA is TGCAGTGCTAGTTTGACAGGGTTGGGTGAGCAGTTCTTC. Protein: CSASLTGLGEQFF.

The chain carries TRBV12-3 or TRBV12-4 and TRBJ2-1; D is undetermined. This CDR3 is built from 11 residues. Trimming removed 8 bases from V and 3 bases from J, with 5 bases in between. CDR3: CASAVYNEQFF. CDR3 in DNA: TGTGCCAGCGCGGTCTACAATGAGCAGTTCTTC.

V usage is TRBV12-5 and J usage is TRBJ2-1, with TRBD1 matching 7 bases. This CDR3 comprises 15 residues. V was clipped by 2 bases and J by 4 bases; unmatched bases: 5. The V gene's germline CDR1 is LGHNT and CDR2 FRNRAP. The CDR3 DNA sequence: TGTGCTAGTGGTTTGAGAGGGGGCGAGTACAATGAGCAGTTCTTC. Encoded protein: CASGLRGGEYNEQFF.

This clonotype was seen a few times. The chain combines TRBV4-3 with TRBJ2-1, with unresolved D. This CDR3 is 14 amino acids long. The V end was cut by 0 bases, the J end by 1 base, with 4 bases between. Looked up from germline, CDR1 is LGHNA and CDR2 is YSLEER. The CDR3 loop reads CASSQEFSYNEQFF. CDR3 sequence (DNA): TGCGCCAGCAGCCAAGAGTTTTCCTACAATGAGCAGTTCTTC.

V and J are TRBV7-9 and TRBJ2-7; 7 positions match TRBD2. The CDR3 contains 15 residues. Germline V gives CDR1 SEHNR, CDR2 FQNEAQ (reference sequence). Losses at the gene ends were 1 base for V and 5 bases for J; bases not matched to a gene: 8. In DNA, the CDR3 is TGTGCCAGCAGCTTAGATGGCGGGAGAGCCCACGAGCAGTACTTC. This translates into CASSLDGGRAHEQYF.

This sequence joins TRBV4-1 and TRBJ2-5, with D unresolved. The CDR3 has 13 residues. Germline V gene sequence: CDR1 MGHRA, CDR2 YSYEKL. Trimming left V 1 base short and J 2 bases short, with 5 bases between. The CDR3 DNA is TGCGCCAGCAGCCAAGCCTCGCAAGAGACCCAGTACTTC. Protein: CASSQASQETQYF.

This clonotype was observed a handful of times. This chain connects TRBV5-1 to TRBJ2-3; D is undetermined. CDR1 is SGHRS and CDR2 is YFSETQ in the germline V gene. Between the trimmed V and J ends, which lost 0 bases and 0 bases, there was a span of 14 bases. The CDR3 covers 17 residues. CDR3 in amino acids: CASSLESVRPSTDTQYF. The CDR3 bases are TGCGCCAGCAGCTTGGAAAGCGTGCGGCCAAGCACAGATACGCAGTATTTT.

This clonotype was counted many times. The CDR3 coding sequence is TGCGCCAGCAGCTTGGGGGCAGAGGTTGTTACTGAAGCTTTCTTT. The encoded protein is CASSLGAEVVTEAFF. This chain links TRBV5-1 with TRBJ1-1; D is undetermined. In germline, CDR1 is SGHRS, CDR2 YFSETQ. The V end lost 0 bases, the J end lost 5 bases, and 14 bases lay between the germline ends. The CDR3 totals 15 residues.

This clonotype has a handful of counts. This rearrangement joins TRBV12-3 or TRBV12-4 to TRBJ2-7, with 7 bases that match TRBD1. The CDR3 runs 15 residues. Germline trimming cut 6 bases from V and 2 bases from J; bases unmatched to any gene: 10. In nucleotides, the CDR3 is TGTGCCAGCAGCAATGCTCTCGACAGGGCCTACGAGCAGTACTTC. Its protein is CASSNALDRAYEQYF.